This TCR beta chain was captured in a study of OX40 agonist ivuxolimab in advanced cancers. Study-wide context: From roughly 20 to 85 years was the age range, with a mean of roughly 59 years, and approximately 84% were male.

The sampling schedule covered blood at baseline, cycle 4 day 1, and cycle 7 day 1. The germline V gene encodes CDR1 DFQATT and CDR2 SNEGSKA (reference sequence). This CDR3 has 11 amino acids. Study observations and caveats: Clonal expansion from baseline to week 6 occurred in both CD4+ and CD8+ T cells. Averaging showed that CD8+ T cells had more expanded clones than CD4+ did.

The protocol was immunoSEQ multiplex PCR, while the TCRdb copy is restricted to in-frame clones and leaves out a portion. The data show tens of thousands of clones, 75% to 85% seen once. With respect to this clone: As yet, its antigen is unknown. One junction end does not reproduce the germline sequence, and a read error may be involved.

The chain employs TRBV20-1 and TRBJ2-1, with D maybe TRBD2 (5 bases). The TCR comes from an adult with an advanced solid tumor such as melanoma, head and neck, liver or kidney cancer. Specimen: CD4+ or CD8+ T cells sorted from blood, collected in a trial of the OX40 agonist ivuxolimab. The CDR3 DNA is TGCAGTGCGAGAGCGGATGGCGAGCAGTTCTTC. Encoded protein: CSARADGEQFF.